This TCR beta chain was observed in a study of T-cell reconstitution after alpha-beta-depleted transplantation in children. Study-wide results and caveats: After transplant, at about two months, alpha-beta T cells were reportedly derived from several hundred expanded graft clones. One year after transplant, T-cell counts and diversity came mostly from newly produced T cells. From surviving recipient T cells and thymic progenitors came the high day-60 TCRbeta diversity observed in some patients.

This CDR3 spans 15 amino acids. Trimming removed 6 bases from V and 3 bases from J; junction bases left unmatched: 13. Germline-derived CDR1 and CDR2 are DFQATT and SNEGSKA (reference sequence). Preparing the TCRbeta library involved the use of unique molecular identifiers. TCRdb itself ran the PCR reads through MiXCR, one entry per CDR3 protein. Counted here are some 4,500 distinct CDR3 sequences, about a quarter occurring once; the ten biggest clones make up approximately 30%. A note on this clonotype: Its matching antigen is unknown.

This specimen consisted of PBMCs, mostly from graft donor cells, obtained 60 days after TCRalphabeta/CD19-depleted stem cell transplant. This sequence was found in a boy in the first two years of life who had a stem cell transplant for SCID, so the T cells may come from the graft donor. This sequence joins TRBV20-1 and TRBJ2-7; 8 bases are a match to TRBD1. CDR3 nucleotide sequence: TGCAGTGCCATGACAGGGGAGAAAATACTCTACGAGCAGTACTTC. This codes for CSAMTGEKILYEQYF.